This T cell receptor beta chain emerged from a study of cytomegalovirus exposure and HLA in healthy donors. Findings and limits, study-wide: Association with HLA alleles at 0.05 false discovery rate was found for around 17,000 TCR beta sequences in a later analysis.

On this clone itself: Antigen unknown.

PCR involved 60 Vbeta and 13 Jbeta primers. Measured with immunoSEQ multiplex PCR; TCRdb has only the in-frame clones, and not every one. The sample carries approximately 120,000 clones, around 73% recorded once. Trimming took 3 bases from V and 0 from J; bases not matched to a gene: 6. In germline, CDR1 is MDHEN, CDR2 SYDVKM. CDR3 length: 18 residues. The chain employs TRBV28 and TRBJ2-1; 12 bases are shared with TRBD2. This clonotype was sampled from a middle-aged man in good health and CMV-seronegative. Sample: PBMCs. The CDR3 spells CASSLRLAGDSSYNEQFF. Here the CDR3 DNA reads TGTGCCAGCAGTTTGCGACTAGCGGGGGATAGCTCCTACAATGAGCAGTTCTTC.